This T cell receptor beta chain was sequenced for a study of T cell responses to AZD1222 COVID-19 vaccine. A note on this clone: Its antigen is still unknown.

The protocol was immunoSEQ multiplex PCR, while the TCRdb copy is restricted to in-frame clones and leaves out a portion. The sample yields approximately 190,000 clones, approximately 92% seen once. Findings and limits, study-wide: Among the donors, most were white British and more were female, and clonal diversity was possibly underestimated. Dominant at 160-218 and 743-854, vaccine-associated CD4 TCRs also spanned spike. When two AZD1222 doses had been given, Spike-specific TCR breadth and depth rose. Among spike-specific TCRs, nearly half reportedly target unmutated variant regions.

CDR1 is MGHDK, CDR2 SYGVNS, per germline. Trimming took 3 bases from V and 12 from J; bases not matched to a gene: 10. The CDR3 is 13 residues long. The source material was peripheral blood, sampled on day 0 of AZD1222 vaccination. The chain employs TRBV25-1 and TRBJ1-1, with 7 bases lining up with TRBD1. The clonotype originates from an adult in good health. CDR3 DNA: TGTGCCAGCAGTGAGTCCCCGACAGGGAGAACTTTCTTT. As protein: CASSESPTGRTFF. The variable domain in full, with the rest retrieved from reference TRBV25-1 and TRBJ1-1, is EADIYQTPRYLVIGTGKKITLECSQTMGHDKMYWYQQDPGMELHLIHYSYGVNSTEKGDLSSESTVSRIRTEHFPLTLESARPSHTSQYLCASSESPTGRTFFGQGTRLTVV.